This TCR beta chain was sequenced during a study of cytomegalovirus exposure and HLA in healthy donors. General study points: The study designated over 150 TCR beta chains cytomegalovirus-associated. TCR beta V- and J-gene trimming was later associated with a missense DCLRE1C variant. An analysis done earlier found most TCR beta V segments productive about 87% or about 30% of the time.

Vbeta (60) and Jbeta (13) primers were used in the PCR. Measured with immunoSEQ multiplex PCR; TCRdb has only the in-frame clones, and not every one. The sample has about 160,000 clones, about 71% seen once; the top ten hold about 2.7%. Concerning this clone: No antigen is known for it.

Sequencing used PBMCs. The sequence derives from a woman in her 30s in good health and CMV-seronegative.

The CDR3 DNA is TGTGCCAGCTCACCGGACAGGGTAATGAACACTGAAGCTTTCTTT. It specifies CASSPDRVMNTEAFF. This chain uses TRBV18 with TRBJ1-1; TRBD1 agrees at 8 bases. This CDR3 spans 15 amino acids. Germline CDR1 KGHSH, CDR2 LQKENI. Trimming cost V 3 bases and J 0 bases; bases outside gene matches: 3.